This section outlines one T cell receptor beta chain sequence together with its context. Its specificity is not known. Germline V gene sequence: CDR1 MDHEN, CDR2 SYDVKM. Trimming left V 3 bases short and J 4 bases short, with 7 bases between. The CDR3 runs 13 residues. This sample was taken from a study of shared clonotypes between healthy human individuals. Study results and limitations: The sharing of 4.5% to 5.5% of naive CD4 clonotypes was seen across a handful of donors.

Naive CD8 populations comprised CD45RO-negative cells positively selected for CCR7, excluding terminally differentiated effector memory CD45RA+ cells. Only Caucasian adults living in Nashville, Tennessee served as donors. On sorted subsets, replicate PCRs used approximately 190 ng DNA, or tens of thousands of T cell genomes. Sequencing used immunoSEQ multiplex PCR; TCRdb keeps in-frame clones, though not all of them. The sample has about 2.1 million clones; around 95% are singletons. The clonotype comes from a young man in good health. Some clones in this sample may be carry-over from other donors' samples. Sequencing was done on a sample of naive CD8+ T cells from PBMCs. The gene calls are TRBV28 and TRBJ2-1; D remains unclear. The CDR3 DNA reads TGTGCCAGCAGTTTCCCGGAGTACAATGAGCAGTTCTTC. Translation: CASSFPEYNEQFF.